Sequencing of this T cell receptor beta chain was carried out in a study of blood T cell repertoires in COVID-19. Using immunoSEQ multiplex PCR, the repertoire was profiled, and TCRdb retains in-frame clones only, with some absent. The table lists over 150,000 clones, 80% to 90% of them singletons. The CDR3 loop spans 16 amino acids. The rearrangement uses TRBV21-1 and TRBJ1-2; the table's D gene call, TRBD1, was not cross checked with the DNA. TRBV21-1 is designated a pseudogene. Sequenced material: PBMCs or T cells enriched from blood (not recorded which). This sequence was found in a woman younger than 30 who had recovered from COVID-19. CDR3 nucleotide sequence: TGTGCCAGCAGCAAAGGCTGGAAGGGGTGTACATATGGCTACACCTTC. Its protein is CASSKGWKGCTYGYTF.